The rows below give T cell receptor beta chains drawn from one sample of a study of cytomegalovirus exposure and HLA in healthy donors. Sequencing was performed with immunoSEQ multiplex PCR; in TCRdb, only in-frame clones are kept and a portion is missing. The sample lists 250,000 to 400,000 clones; over 75% were seen once. Sequencing was performed on PBMCs. Every receptor here comes from a young man in good health and CMV-seronegative. CDR3s include the opening cysteine and the closing phenylalanine or tryptophan. The D gene is left open where the match is weak. Where a row states a size, it is once, few, many or the class of an expanded clone; other rows omit it.

D gene	J gene	V gene	clone size	CDR3 DNA	CDR3 protein
-	TRBJ1-6	TRBV6-5	-	TGTGCCAGCAGTTCGAACAGGGTAACCTATAATTCACCCCTCCACTTT	CASSSNRVTYNSPLHF
TRBD2	TRBJ2-5	TRBV27	-	TGTGCCAGCAGGTCCACCGGGGGGCAAGAGACCCAGTACTTC	CASRSTGGQETQYF
-	TRBJ1-1	TRBV19	-	TGTGCCAGTAGTCTCGGTATGAACACTGAAGCTTTCTTT	CASSLGMNTEAFF
TRBD2	TRBJ2-1	TRBV7-2	-	TGTGCCAGCAGCCCTCGGGGGGGTGACAATGAGCAGTTCTTC	CASSPRGGDNEQFF
-	TRBJ1-5	TRBV6-5	-	TGTGCCAGCAGTTACAGGGTCGGGGTGGTCAATCAGCCCCAGCATTTT	CASSYRVGVVNQPQHF
-	TRBJ2-7	TRBV7-2	once	TGTGCCAGCAGCTTGCCACAGTCCTACGAGCAGTACTTC	CASSLPQSYEQYF
TRBD2	TRBJ2-2	TRBV7-6	-	TGTGCCAGCAGCCTGGGACTAGCGGGGGGGACATACACCGGGGAGCTGTTTTTT	CASSLGLAGGTYTGELFF
-	TRBJ1-6	TRBV6-5	few	TGTGCCAGCAGACCGACAGGCGGATATTCACCCCTCCACTTT	CASRPTGGYSPLHF
TRBD1	TRBJ1-5	TRBV7-9	-	TGTGCCAGCAGCCCAGATGGACCCGGGACAGGGGTTCAGCCCCAGCATTTT	CASSPDGPGTGVQPQHF
-	TRBJ1-1	TRBV4-1	-	TGCGCCAGCAGCCAAAAACAGGGTCTGGGGACCACTGAAGCTTTCTTT	CASSQKQGLGTTEAFF
-	TRBJ2-7	TRBV19	-	TGTGCCAGTAGTATAGGGGCCGGATACACAAAGAACTACGAGCAGTACTTC	CASSIGAGYTKNYEQYF
-	TRBJ2-7	TRBV11-1	-	TGTGCCAGCAGCTTAGATTGGCGGGGCTCGGTCTACGAGCAGTACTTC	CASSLDWRGSVYEQYF
-	TRBJ2-7	TRBV7-9	-	TGTGCCAGCAGCTTAGCGAGGGGGTTCTACGAGCAGTACTTC	CASSLARGFYEQYF
TRBD2	TRBJ2-3	TRBV4-1	-	TGCGCCAGCAGCCAAGATAGGCGGGGGGCTAGCACAGATACGCAGTATTTT	CASSQDRRGASTDTQYF
-	TRBJ1-1	TRBV10-3	few	TGTGCCATCAGGTCACAAGTGAACACTGAAGCTTTCTTT	CAIRSQVNTEAFF
TRBD1	TRBJ2-7	TRBV5-8	-	TGTGCCAGCAGTCTTGCCCCCGGGGACAGGTACGAGCAGTACTTC	CASSLAPGDRYEQYF
TRBD1	TRBJ1-1	TRBV14	few	TGTGCCAGCAGCCACCCCCCAGGGGGGACTGAAGCTTTCTTT	CASSHPPGGTEAFF
-	TRBJ1-1	TRBV13	-	TGTGCCAGCAGTTCCGACAGACCCAAGATTGAAGCTTTCTTT	CASSSDRPKIEAFF
TRBD2	TRBJ2-1	TRBV4-1	-	TGCGCCAGCAGCCAAGATCATATCGGGGGGGCCTACAATGAGCAGTTCTTC	CASSQDHIGGAYNEQFF
-	TRBJ2-3	TRBV6-1	-	TGTGCCAGCAGTTCGGGACTCCCCCCAGATACGCAGTATTTT	CASSSGLPPDTQYF
-	TRBJ1-3	TRBV7-9	-	TGTGCCACCCAAGTTAGCTCTGGAAACACCATATATTTT	CATQVSSGNTIYF
TRBD2	TRBJ2-7	TRBV6-5	-	TGTGCCAGCAGTCCTCTAGCGGGGGGCACCTACGAGCAGTACTTC	CASSPLAGGTYEQYF
-	TRBJ1-1	TRBV30	-	TGTGCCTGGAGTTCAGGGAACACTGAAGCTTTCTTT	CAWSSGNTEAFF
-	TRBJ2-5	TRBV6-1	-	TGTGCCAGCAGTGCCGGACTATCCCTTGAGACCCAGTACTTC	CASSAGLSLETQYF
-	TRBJ1-5	TRBV5-4	-	TGTGCCAGCAGCTTGGCGGGTGGGAATCAGCCCCAGCATTTT	CASSLAGGNQPQHF
-	TRBJ1-2	TRBV6-5	-	TGTGCCAGCAGTACCCCCACACAGGGAGTATATGGCTACACCTTC	CASSTPTQGVYGYTF
-	TRBJ2-7	TRBV4-1	-	TGCGCCAGCAGCCACGCCCCTGGTGGAGGAGACTACGAGCAGTACTTC	CASSHAPGGGDYEQYF
-	TRBJ2-1	TRBV7-2	-	TGTGCCAGCAGCTTAGCCTTCCCAAGCGGGCCCTACAATGAGCAGTTCTTC	CASSLAFPSGPYNEQFF
TRBD2	TRBJ2-7	TRBV5-6	once	TGTGCCAGCAGCTCCGGACTAGTCCCCTACGAGCAGTACTTC	CASSSGLVPYEQYF
-	TRBJ1-6	TRBV9	-	TGTGCCAGCAGCGCAGGATCTCAGGGCTATAATTCACCCCTCCACTTT	CASSAGSQGYNSPLHF
TRBD1	TRBJ2-1	TRBV27	-	TGTGCCAGCAGTGGAGACCGGGACAGGGCTTTTTTCGATGAGCAGTTCTTC	CASSGDRDRAFFDEQFF
-	TRBJ1-5	TRBV7-9	once	TGTGCCAGCAGCTCGGGGGGAAGCAATCAGCCCCAGCATTTT	CASSSGGSNQPQHF
TRBD1	TRBJ1-1	TRBV7-9	-	TGTGCCAGCAGCTCCAGGGACAGCCTGAACACTGAAGCTTTCTTT	CASSSRDSLNTEAFF
-	TRBJ2-2	TRBV27	-	TGTGCCACGTTACGCGGGGATTTCTTAACCGGGGAGCTGTTTTTT	CATLRGDFLTGELFF
-	TRBJ1-5	TRBV7-9	-	TGTGCCAGCAGCTTAGGCAGGGGTAATCAGCCCCAGCATTTT	CASSLGRGNQPQHF
TRBD1	TRBJ1-1	TRBV10-3	-	TGTGCCATCAGTGAGGGGACAGGGGGGACTGAAGCTTTCTTT	CAISEGTGGTEAFF
-	TRBJ1-1	TRBV10-3	-	TGTGCCATCAGTGAGGATCATCAGGGGCAGAACAAGGGATTGAACACTGAAGCTTTCTTT	CAISEDHQGQNKGLNTEAFF
-	TRBJ1-6	TRBV2	-	TGTGCCAGCAGTGACCCGGGGGGATCACCCCTCCACTTT	CASSDPGGSPLHF
TRBD1	TRBJ2-7	TRBV13	-	TGTGCCAGCAGCCAATGGACAGGGGGAAGCTCCTACGAGCAGTACTTC	CASSQWTGGSSYEQYF
TRBD1	TRBJ1-5	TRBV2	few	TGTGCCAGCCAAGGACAGGCCAATCAGCCCCAGCATTTT	CASQGQANQPQHF
-	TRBJ1-6	TRBV7-9	-	TGTGCCAGCAGCTTATCGACAGAGGATTCACCCCTCCACTTT	CASSLSTEDSPLHF
-	TRBJ1-2	TRBV6-1	-	TGTGCCAGCAGTGCCAGGGTGGTAAGGGGCTACACCTTC	CASSARVVRGYTF
-	TRBJ2-1	TRBV4-1	-	TGCGCCAGCAGCCAAGAACTTAGTAGGGGCTTCTACAATGAGCAGTTCTTC	CASSQELSRGFYNEQFF
TRBD2	TRBJ2-7	TRBV2	-	TGTGCCAGCAACCAACGGGAAGCTAGCGGGGGGGAAGAGCAGTACTTC	CASNQREASGGEEQYF
TRBD1	TRBJ1-6	TRBV27	-	TGTGCCAGCAGTCTGGACAGGGCTTCACCCCTCCACTTT	CASSLDRASPLHF
-	TRBJ2-5	TRBV7-2	-	TGTGCCAGCAGCTTAGGAGGCCCGGAAGAGACCCAGTACTTC	CASSLGGPEETQYF
TRBD1	TRBJ1-2	TRBV5-4	once	TGTGCCAGCAGTCGGGACAGCTATAACTATGGCTACACCTTC	CASSRDSYNYGYTF
TRBD2	TRBJ2-1	TRBV19	-	TGTGCCAGTAGTTCGGGACTAGCGGTATACAATGAGCAGTTCTTC	CASSSGLAVYNEQFF
TRBD1	TRBJ1-6	TRBV25-1	-	TGTGCCAGCAGTCCTACAGGGGGCAGTTCACCCCTCCACTTT	CASSPTGGSSPLHF
-	TRBJ2-3	TRBV6-6	-	TGTGCCAGCAATAGACTCCCGGGAGATACGCAGTATTTT	CASNRLPGDTQYF
TRBD1	TRBJ1-2	TRBV28	-	TGTGCCAGCAGTCCTGACAGGGGGAACTATGGCTACACCTTC	CASSPDRGNYGYTF
-	TRBJ1-5	TRBV6-1	-	TGTGCCAGCAGCGGAGATCAGCCCCAGCATTTT	CASSGDQPQHF
-	TRBJ1-4	TRBV5-1	-	TGCGCCAGCAGCTTGGATGGCAGGGGTGTAGAAAAACTGTTTTTT	CASSLDGRGVEKLFF